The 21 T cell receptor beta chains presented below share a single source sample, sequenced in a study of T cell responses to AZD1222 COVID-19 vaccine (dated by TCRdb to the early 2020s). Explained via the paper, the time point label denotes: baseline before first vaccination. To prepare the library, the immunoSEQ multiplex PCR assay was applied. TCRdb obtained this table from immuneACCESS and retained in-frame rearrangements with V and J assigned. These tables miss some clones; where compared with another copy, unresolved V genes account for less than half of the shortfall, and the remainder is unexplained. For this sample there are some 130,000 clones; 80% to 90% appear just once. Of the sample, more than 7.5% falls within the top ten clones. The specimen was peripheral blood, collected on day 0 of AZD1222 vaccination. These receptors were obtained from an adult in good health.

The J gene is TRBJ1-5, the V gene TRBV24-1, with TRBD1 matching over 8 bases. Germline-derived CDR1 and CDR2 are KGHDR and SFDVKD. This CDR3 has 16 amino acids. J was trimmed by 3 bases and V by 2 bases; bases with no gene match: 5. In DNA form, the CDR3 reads TGTGCCACCAGTGATTCGACAGGGGAGTTCAATCAGCCCCAGCATTTT. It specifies CATSDSTGEFNQPQHF.

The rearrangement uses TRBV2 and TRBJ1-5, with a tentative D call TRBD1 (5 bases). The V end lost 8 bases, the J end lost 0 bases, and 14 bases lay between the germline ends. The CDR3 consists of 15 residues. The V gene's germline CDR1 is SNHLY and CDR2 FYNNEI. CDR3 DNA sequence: TGTGCCAGCGCCATGAGCAGGGATAGCAATCAGCCCCAGCATTTT. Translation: CASAMSRDSNQPQHF.

CDR3 in amino acids: CSASGRSYEQYF. Written as DNA, the CDR3 is TGCAGTGCTAGTGGGAGGAGCTACGAGCAGTACTTC. The V gene is TRBV20-1, the J gene TRBJ2-7, with D perhaps matching TRBD2 (6 bases). CDR3 length: 12 residues. The germline V and J ends were trimmed by 3 bases and 3 bases, with 9 bases remaining between them. Looked up from germline, CDR1 is DFQATT and CDR2 is SNEGSKA (reference sequence).

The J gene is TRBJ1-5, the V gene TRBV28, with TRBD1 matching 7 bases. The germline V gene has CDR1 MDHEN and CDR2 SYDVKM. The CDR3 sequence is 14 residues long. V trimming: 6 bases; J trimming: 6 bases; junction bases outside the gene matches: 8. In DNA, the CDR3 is TGTGCCAGCAGGAGGGGGCGATTCGGTCAGCCCCAGCATTTT. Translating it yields CASRRGRFGQPQHF. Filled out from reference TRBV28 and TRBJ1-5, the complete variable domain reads DVKVTQSSRYLVKRTGEKVFLECVQDMDHENMFWYRQDPGLGLRLIYFSYDVKMKEKGDIPEGYSVSREKKERFSLILESASTNQTSMYLCASRRGRFGQPQHFGDGTRLSIL.

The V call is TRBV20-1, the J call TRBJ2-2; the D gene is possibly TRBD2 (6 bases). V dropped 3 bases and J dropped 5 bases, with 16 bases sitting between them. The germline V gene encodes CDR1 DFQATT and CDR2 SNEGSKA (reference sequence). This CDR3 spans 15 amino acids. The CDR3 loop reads CSASEEGQSTGELFF. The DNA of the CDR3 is TGCAGTGCTAGTGAGGAGGGGCAGTCGACCGGGGAGCTGTTTTTT.

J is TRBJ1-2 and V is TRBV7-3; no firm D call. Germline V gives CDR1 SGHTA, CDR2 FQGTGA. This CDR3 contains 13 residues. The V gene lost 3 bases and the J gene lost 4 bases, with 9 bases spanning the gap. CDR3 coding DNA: TGTGCCAGCAGCTTGAGGGTTGGCTATGGCTACACCTTC. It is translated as CASSLRVGYGYTF.

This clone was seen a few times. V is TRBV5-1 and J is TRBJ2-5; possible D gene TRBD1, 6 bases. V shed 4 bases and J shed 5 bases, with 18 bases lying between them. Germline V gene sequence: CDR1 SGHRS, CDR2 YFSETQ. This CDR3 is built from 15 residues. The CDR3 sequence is CASSPTTGNGETQYF. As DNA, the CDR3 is TGCGCCAGCAGCCCTACTACAGGGAACGGGGAGACCCAGTACTTC. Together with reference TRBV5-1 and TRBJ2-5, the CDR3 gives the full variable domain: KAGVTQTPRYLIKTRGQQVTLSCSPISGHRSVSWYQQTPGQGLQFLFEYFSETQRNKGNFPGRFSGRQFSNSRSEMNVSTLELGDSALYLCASSPTTGNGETQYFGPGTRLLVL.

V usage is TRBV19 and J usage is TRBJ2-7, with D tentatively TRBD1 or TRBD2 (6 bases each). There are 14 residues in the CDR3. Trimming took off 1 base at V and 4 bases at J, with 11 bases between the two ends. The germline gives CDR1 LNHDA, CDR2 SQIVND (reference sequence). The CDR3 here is CASSIGGAGYEQYF. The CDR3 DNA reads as TGTGCCAGTAGTATAGGGGGGGCCGGGTACGAGCAGTACTTC.

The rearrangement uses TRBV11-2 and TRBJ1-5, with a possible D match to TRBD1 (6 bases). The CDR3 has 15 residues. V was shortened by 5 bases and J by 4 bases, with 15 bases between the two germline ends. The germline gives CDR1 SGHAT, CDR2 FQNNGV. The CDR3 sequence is CASSRIRGGNQPQHF. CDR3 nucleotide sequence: TGTGCCAGCAGCCGAATTAGGGGGGGGAATCAGCCCCAGCATTTT.

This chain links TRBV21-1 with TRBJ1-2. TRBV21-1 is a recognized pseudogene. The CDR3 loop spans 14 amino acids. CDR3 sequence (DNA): TGTGCCAGCCCAGCGATAGGGTTTGACTATGGCTACACCTTC. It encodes CASPAIGFDYGYTF.

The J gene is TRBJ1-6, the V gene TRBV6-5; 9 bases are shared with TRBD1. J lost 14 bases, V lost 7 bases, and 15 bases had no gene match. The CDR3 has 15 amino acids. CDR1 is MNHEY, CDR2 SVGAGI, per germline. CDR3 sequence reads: CASNAGDRALRSLHF. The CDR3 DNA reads TGTGCCAGCAATGCCGGGGACAGGGCCCTCCGGTCCCTCCACTTT.

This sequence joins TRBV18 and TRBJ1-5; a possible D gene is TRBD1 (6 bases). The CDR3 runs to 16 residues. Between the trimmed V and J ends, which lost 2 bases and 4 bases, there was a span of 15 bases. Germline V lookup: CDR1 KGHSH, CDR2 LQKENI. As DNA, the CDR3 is TGTGCCAGCTCACCATCAGGGGTGGGGCTGAATCAGCCCCAGCATTTT. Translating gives CASSPSGVGLNQPQHF.

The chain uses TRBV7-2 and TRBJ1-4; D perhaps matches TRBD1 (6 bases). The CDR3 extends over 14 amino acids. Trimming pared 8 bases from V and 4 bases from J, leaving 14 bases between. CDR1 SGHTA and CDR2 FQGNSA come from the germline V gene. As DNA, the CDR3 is TGTGCCAGCGGCCCGACAGGTCTTAATGAAAAACTGTTTTTT. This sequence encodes CASGPTGLNEKLFF.

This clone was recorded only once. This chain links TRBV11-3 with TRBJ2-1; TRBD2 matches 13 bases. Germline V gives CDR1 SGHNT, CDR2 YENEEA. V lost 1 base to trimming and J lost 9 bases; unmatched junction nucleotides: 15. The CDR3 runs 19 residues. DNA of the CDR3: TGTGCCAGCAGCTTAGTACTTGATCGACTAGCGGGAGGCAAAACTGAGCAGTTCTTC. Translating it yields CASSLVLDRLAGGKTEQFF.

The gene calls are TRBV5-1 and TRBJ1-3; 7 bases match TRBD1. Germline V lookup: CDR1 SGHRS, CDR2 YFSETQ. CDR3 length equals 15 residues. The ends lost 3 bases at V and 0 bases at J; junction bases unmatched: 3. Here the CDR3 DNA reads TGCGCCAGCAGCTCGCAGGGGGTCTCTGGAAACACCATATATTTT. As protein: CASSSQGVSGNTIYF.

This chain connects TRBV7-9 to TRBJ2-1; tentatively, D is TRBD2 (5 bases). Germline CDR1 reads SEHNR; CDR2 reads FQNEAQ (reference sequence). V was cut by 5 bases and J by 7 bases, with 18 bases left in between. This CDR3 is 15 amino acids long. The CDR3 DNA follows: TGTGCCAGCAGCCCCCGTACTAGAGGTACGAATGAGCAGTTCTTC. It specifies CASSPRTRGTNEQFF.

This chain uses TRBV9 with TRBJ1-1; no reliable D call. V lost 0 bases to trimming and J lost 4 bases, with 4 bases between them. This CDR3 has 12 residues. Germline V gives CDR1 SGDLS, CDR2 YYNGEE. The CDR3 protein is CASSVGGTEAFF. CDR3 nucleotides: TGTGCCAGCAGCGTAGGGGGCACTGAAGCTTTCTTT.

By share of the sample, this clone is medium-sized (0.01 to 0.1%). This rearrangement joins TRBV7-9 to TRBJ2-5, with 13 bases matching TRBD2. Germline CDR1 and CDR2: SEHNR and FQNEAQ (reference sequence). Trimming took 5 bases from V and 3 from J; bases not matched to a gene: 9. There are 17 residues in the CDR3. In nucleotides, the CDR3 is TGTGCCAGCAGCCCCCGCCGACTAGCGGGGGGTAAAGAGACCCAGTACTTC. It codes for CASSPRRLAGGKETQYF.

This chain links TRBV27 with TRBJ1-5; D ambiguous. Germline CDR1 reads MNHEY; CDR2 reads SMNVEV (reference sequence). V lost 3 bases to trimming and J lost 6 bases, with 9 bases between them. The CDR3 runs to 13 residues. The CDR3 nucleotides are TGTGCCAGCAGTTTGAAGCCGACTCAGCCCCAGCATTTT. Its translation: CASSLKPTQPQHF.

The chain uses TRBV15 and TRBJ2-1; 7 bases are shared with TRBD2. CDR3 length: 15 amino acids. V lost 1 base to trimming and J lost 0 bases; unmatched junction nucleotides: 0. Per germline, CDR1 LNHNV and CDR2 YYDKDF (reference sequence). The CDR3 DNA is TGTGCCACCAGCAGAGGCGGGAGCTCCTACAATGAGCAGTTCTTC. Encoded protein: CATSRGGSSYNEQFF.

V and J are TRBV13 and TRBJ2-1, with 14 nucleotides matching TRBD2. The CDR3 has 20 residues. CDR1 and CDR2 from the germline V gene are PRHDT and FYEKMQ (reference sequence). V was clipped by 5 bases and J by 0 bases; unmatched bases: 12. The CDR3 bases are TGTGCCAGCAGCGGGTCCGGGACTAGCGGGAGTGAGAGCTCCTACAATGAGCAGTTCTTC. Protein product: CASSGSGTSGSESSYNEQFF.